This TCR beta chain was documented in a study of cytomegalovirus exposure and HLA in healthy donors. The germline gives CDR1 LNHNV, CDR2 YYDKDF (reference sequence). With 0 bases clipped from V and 4 bases from J, the junction kept 9 bases outside the gene matches. The CDR3 contains 16 residues. The study ran its PCR with 60 Vbeta and 13 Jbeta primers. Using immunoSEQ multiplex PCR, the repertoire was profiled, and TCRdb retains in-frame clones only, with some absent. The sample has fewer than 200,000 clones; about four fifths are singletons. This rearrangement joins TRBV15 to TRBJ2-7; 7 positions agree with TRBD1. This TCR came from a woman aged 18-29 years in good health and CMV-seropositive. Input material: PBMCs. CDR3 sequence: CATSRDRQGDPYEQYF. The DNA for the CDR3 is TGTGCCACCAGCAGAGATAGACAGGGCGACCCATACGAGCAGTACTTC.